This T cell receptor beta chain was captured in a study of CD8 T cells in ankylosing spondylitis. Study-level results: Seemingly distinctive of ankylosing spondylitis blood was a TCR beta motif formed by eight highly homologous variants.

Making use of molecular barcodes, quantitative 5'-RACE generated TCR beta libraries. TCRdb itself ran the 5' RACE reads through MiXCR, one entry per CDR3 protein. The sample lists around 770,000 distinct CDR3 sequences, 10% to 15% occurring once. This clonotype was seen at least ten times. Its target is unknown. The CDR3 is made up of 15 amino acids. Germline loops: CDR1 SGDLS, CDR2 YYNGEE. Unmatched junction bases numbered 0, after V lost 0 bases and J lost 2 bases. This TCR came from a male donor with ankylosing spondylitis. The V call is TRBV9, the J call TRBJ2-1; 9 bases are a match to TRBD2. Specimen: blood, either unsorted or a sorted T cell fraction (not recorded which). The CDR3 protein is CASSVGGGAYNEQFF. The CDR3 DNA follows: TGTGCCAGCAGCGTAGGCGGGGGGGCCTACAATGAGCAGTTCTTC.